This TCR beta chain was documented in a study of T cell repertoires in cytomegalovirus infection. Across the study: From public TCR beta signatures came an indication of both CMV infection and matching HLA type.

Whole-study findings and limits: Clonotypes of TCR beta that were HLA-C-restricted and CMV-specific dominated the ex vivo response.

TCRdb passed the reads through MiXCR, listing each CDR3 protein once. Seen here are about 140,000 distinct CDR3 sequences, approximately 30% observed once, and the top ten hold roughly 47%. The CDR3 runs to 14 residues. Trimming removed 2 bases from V and 0 bases from J; junction bases left unmatched: 1. Germline V lookup: CDR1 SGHDT, CDR2 YYEEEE. This clonotype was seen more than once but under ten times. Its target is not known. The chain has TRBV5-6 and TRBJ1-1; TRBD1 aligns across 7 bases. The sequence was collected from a human donor in good health (CMV status not recorded). Some clones in this sample may be carry-over from other donors' samples. The sample was CD8+ T cells from cultured PBMCs, taken from culture after CMV antigen stimulation. The CDR3 loop is CASSFRGMNTEAFF. The CDR3 coding sequence is TGTGCCAGCAGCTTCAGGGGGATGAACACTGAAGCTTTCTTT.